A single T cell receptor beta chain is shown here with its context. The CDR3 extends over 15 amino acids. J gave up 2 bases and V 0 bases, and 4 bases lay outside the gene matches. Germline V gene lookup returns CDR1 SEHNR and CDR2 FQNEAQ (reference sequence). This entry belongs to a study of blood T cell repertoires in COVID-19. Clones were sequenced by immunoSEQ multiplex PCR, and TCRdb holds only the in-frame ones, with some missing. The table has approximately 60,000 clones, 65% to 85% seen once; the top ten hold around 21%. The rearrangement uses TRBV7-9 and TRBJ2-7; 7 positions match TRBD1. The TCR sequence derives from a woman of 80 years or more with active or convalescent COVID-19. The sample consisted of peripheral blood. The DNA of the CDR3 is TGTGCCAGCAGCTTAGCTGCGACAGGGCCCTACGAGCAGTACTTC. This translates into CASSLAATGPYEQYF.